Described below is a single T cell receptor beta chain sequence and its context. Its antigen is undetermined. The data are from a study of CD8+ T cells in alopecia areata. Whole-study findings and limits: Patients displayed less clarity in TCR sharing than mice, a finding possibly related to HLA. It was lesional scalp, especially alopecia totalis/universalis, that showed higher clonality than normal scalp. Scalp samples also yield sequences of resident alphabeta T cells from normal skin.

Germline V gene data show CDR1 as LNHDA and CDR2 as SQIVND (reference sequence). CDR3 length: 16 amino acids. V was trimmed by 3 bases and J by 1 base, leaving 15 bases between them. Extraction of RNA preceded its reverse transcription into cDNA, which served as the sequencing template. TCRdb's table, derived via immunoSEQ multiplex PCR, lists solely in-frame clones and lacks some. The table shows over 150,000 clones, with 56% occurring only once. PBMCs yielded sorted CD4+ and CD8+ T cells. This clonotype was sampled from a human donor in good health. Sequenced: CD8+ T cells sorted from blood. The gene calls are TRBV19 and TRBJ1-1; TRBD1 is a possible D gene (5 bases). This CDR3 reads CASSIGQGGANTEAFF. CDR3 DNA sequence: TGTGCCAGTAGTATTGGGCAGGGAGGGGCGAACACTGAAGCTTTCTTT.